Below are 11 T cell receptor beta chains sequenced from a single sample in a study of cytomegalovirus exposure and HLA in healthy donors. The PCR made use of 60 Vbeta and 13 Jbeta primers. Profiled with immunoSEQ multiplex PCR; TCRdb holds only in-frame clones, not every one. The sample has fewer than 200,000 clones, over 80% seen once. Sequenced: PBMCs. Source of these receptors: a woman aged 50 to 60 in good health and CMV-seropositive.

CDR3 nucleotide sequence: TGTGCCAGCAGCAGTCAGGGGTACGAGCAGTACTTC. This gives the protein CASSSQGYEQYF. The chain combines TRBV7-6 with TRBJ2-7; a possible D gene is TRBD1 (6 bases). The germline CDR1 and CDR2 sequences are SGHVS and FNYEAQ. Trimming took off 5 bases at V and 4 bases at J, with 9 bases between the two ends. The CDR3 totals 12 residues.

This clone came up a few times. This sequence joins TRBV30 and TRBJ2-3; TRBD2 agrees at 10 bases. The J segment lost 5 bases and the V segment lost 1 base, leaving 12 bases of the junction unmatched. Per germline, CDR1 GTSNPN and CDR2 SVGIG (reference sequence). CDR3 length: 17 amino acids. CDR3 in amino acids: CAWSASGSGGGVDTQYF. The DNA of the CDR3 is TGTGCCTGGAGTGCCTCCGGCAGCGGGGGGGGTGTAGATACGCAGTATTTT.

The chain combines TRBV5-1 with TRBJ2-2; maybe TRBD2 (6 bases). The V end was cut by 7 bases, the J end by 6 bases, with 16 bases between. Looked up from germline, CDR1 is SGHRS and CDR2 is YFSETQ. The CDR3 sequence is 14 residues long. The CDR3 loop reads CASGLFGGAGELFF. Here the CDR3 DNA reads TGCGCCAGCGGATTGTTTGGAGGGGCCGGGGAGCTGTTTTTT.

This chain joins TRBV5-6 and TRBJ2-7; 7 bases agree with TRBD1. The germline V gene has CDR1 SGHDT and CDR2 YYEEEE. The CDR3 is made up of 13 amino acids. V gave up 4 bases and J gave up 2 bases; unmatched junction bases: 3. This chain's CDR3 is CASSPGTAYEQYF. The CDR3 nucleotides are TGTGCCAGCAGCCCGGGGACAGCCTACGAGCAGTACTTC.

This rearrangement joins TRBV10-3 to TRBJ2-7; maybe TRBD1 (5 bases). Germline CDR1 ENHRY, CDR2 SYGVKD. The CDR3 totals 12 residues. V shed 8 bases and J shed 0 bases, with 8 bases lying between them. The CDR3 bases are TGTGCCATCGGGGCAGCCTCCTACGAGCAGTACTTC. Encoded protein: CAIGAASYEQYF.

This clone occurred once. V gene TRBV19 combines with J gene TRBJ2-1, with no clear D. The V gene lost 2 bases and the J gene lost 5 bases, with 4 bases spanning the gap. Germline loops: CDR1 LNHDA, CDR2 SQIVND (reference sequence). This CDR3 has 12 amino acids. This CDR3 is CASSIPHNEQFF. DNA for the CDR3: TGTGCCAGTAGTATACCTCACAATGAGCAGTTCTTC.

This chain links TRBV28 with TRBJ1-2; D remains unclear. Trimming left V 5 bases short and J 6 bases short, with 13 bases between. Per germline, CDR1 MDHEN and CDR2 SYDVKM. The CDR3 consists of 13 residues. The CDR3 is CASSQGHEDGYTF. The CDR3 nucleotides are TGTGCCAGCAGTCAAGGTCACGAGGATGGCTACACCTTC.

The gene calls are TRBV18 and TRBJ1-5; 8 positions match TRBD1. Unmatched junction bases numbered 4, after V lost 1 base and J lost 5 bases. CDR1 KGHSH and CDR2 LQKENI come from the germline V gene. CDR3 size: 15 residues. The CDR3 DNA follows: TGTGCCAGCTCACCACGGACAGGGTACGATCAGCCCCAGCATTTT. Translation gives CASSPRTGYDQPQHF.

The rearrangement links TRBV10-3 to TRBJ2-7; the match to TRBD2 covers 7 bases. V shed 10 bases and J 3 bases; nucleotides not matched to a gene: 15. Germline V CDR1 and CDR2: ENHRY, SYGVKD. The CDR3 totals 15 residues. The CDR3: CATTTPTGGFYEQYF. For the CDR3, the DNA is TGTGCCACCACCACGCCTACCGGGGGGTTCTACGAGCAGTACTTC.

This chain uses TRBV29-1 with TRBJ1-1; D is unresolved. Germline CDR1 SQVTM, CDR2 ANQGSEA. V gave up 8 bases and J gave up 7 bases, with 23 bases separating them. The CDR3 totals 14 residues. The CDR3 region is CSPLAAHRGVEAFF. CDR3 sequence (DNA): TGCAGCCCTTTAGCGGCGCATAGAGGAGTTGAAGCTTTCTTT.

The rearrangement links TRBV14 to TRBJ1-2; the D gene is possibly TRBD1 (6 bases). V lost 1 base, J lost 1 base, and 10 bases lay in between. This CDR3 contains 15 residues. Looked up from germline, CDR1 is SGHDN and CDR2 is FVKESK. This chain's CDR3 is CASSQADSYNYGYTF. CDR3 coding DNA: TGTGCCAGCAGCCAAGCGGACAGTTATAACTATGGCTACACCTTC.